This T cell receptor beta chain was profiled in a study of early T cells in non-severe SARS-CoV-2 infection. About the study: The chains were unpaired, and the sequenced material was bulk RNA from unsorted whole blood.

Findings and caveats of the study: There was a bias toward anti-spike CD8 responses in VDJdb matching, which missed private and CD4 specificities.

Unique molecular identifiers tagged individual cDNA molecules. TCRdb reanalysed the 5' RACE reads using MiXCR and keeps one entry per CDR3 protein. The sample lists roughly 26,000 distinct CDR3 sequences; less than 6.5% were seen once. Germline-derived CDR1 and CDR2 are SQVTM and ANQGSEA. V was shortened by 8 bases and J by 2 bases, with 15 bases between the two germline ends. The length of the CDR3 is 13 residues. Turning to this clonotype: Its matching antigen is unknown.

Source material: whole blood. The receptor was derived from an adult who was a healthcare worker with PCR-confirmed SARS-CoV-2 infection or an uninfected control (not recorded which). The chain has TRBV29-1 and TRBJ2-5; TRBD2 is a possible D gene (5 bases). This CDR3 is CSHLAVGQETQYF. For the CDR3, the DNA is TGCAGCCACCTAGCTGTTGGGCAAGAGACCCAGTACTTC.